This TCR beta chain was captured in a study of shared clonotypes between healthy human individuals. Study outcomes and limitations: Generation probabilities were higher for clonotypes shared across all four sorted-subset donors than for unshared ones.

The study ran the assay at deep level. Sequenced by immunoSEQ multiplex PCR; TCRdb stores in-frame clones only, minus some. The sample holds 550,000 to 750,000 clones, 95% to 96% seen once. A note on this clone: Its specificity is not known.

CD8 cells regarded as naive lacked CD45RO, were positively chosen for CCR7, and omitted terminally differentiated effector memory CD45RA+ cells. The donor cohort consisted entirely of Caucasian adults residing in Nashville, Tennessee. Germline V lookup: CDR1 SGHTA, CDR2 FQGNSA. The V end lost 3 bases, the J end lost 8 bases, and 14 bases lay between the germline ends. The CDR3 totals 14 residues. This TCR was sampled from a woman between 25 and 40 years old in good health. The chain carries TRBV7-2 and TRBJ2-1; D is uncertain. Sample: naive CD8+ T cells sorted from blood. The CDR3 DNA follows: TGTGCCAGCAGCTTTGAAGGATCCATCCATGAGCAGTTCTTC. This encodes CASSFEGSIHEQFF.